These T cell receptor beta chains were read from a single sample in a study of siplizumab effects on memory and regulatory T cells. The protocol was immunoSEQ multiplex PCR, while the TCRdb copy is restricted to in-frame clones and leaves out a portion. The sample includes around 100,000 clones, around 92% of them seen just once. Sequencing was carried out using CD4+ T cells sorted from blood. All receptors derive from a human donor in good health. The CDR3 runs from the conserved cysteine through the conserved F or W. A D gene is named only where the DNA matches it firmly. Expanded clones get a size class; other rows say once, few or many, or leave the size out.

size	V	J	D	CDR3	DNA
-	TRBV18	TRBJ2-5	TRBD1	CASSPRGQGAGETQYF	TGTGCCAGCTCACCACGGGGACAGGGGGCTGGAGAGACCCAGTACTTC
-	TRBV6-5	TRBJ1-1	-	CASSLTENTEAFF	TGTGCCAGCAGTTTGACGGAGAACACTGAAGCTTTCTTT
once	TRBV6-1	TRBJ2-7	-	CASSEESGIGYEQYF	TGTGCCAGCAGTGAAGAGTCAGGGATCGGCTACGAGCAGTACTTC
-	TRBV13	TRBJ1-3	-	CASKRLGNTIYF	TGTGCCAGCAAACGGCTCGGAAACACCATATATTTT
-	TRBV27	TRBJ1-6	-	CASSLGGHLHFIPLHF	TGTGCCAGCAGTTTAGGGGGACACCTCCATTTTATCCCCCTCCACTTT
-	TRBV18	TRBJ2-6	-	CASSLQGSTGANVLTF	TGTGCCAGCTCGCTTCAGGGTAGCACTGGGGCCAACGTCCTGACTTTC
-	TRBV11-1	TRBJ1-2	TRBD1	CASSSRQGRGYTF	TGTGCCAGCAGCAGCCGACAGGGACGCGGCTACACCTTC
-	TRBV5-1	TRBJ1-4	-	CASRRSNEKLFF	TGCGCCAGCAGACGCTCTAATGAAAAACTGTTTTTT
-	TRBV11-2	TRBJ1-1	-	CASSISLGSGAEAFF	TGTGCCAGCAGTATTTCGCTCGGAAGCGGAGCTGAAGCTTTCTTT
-	TRBV11-2	TRBJ1-1	-	CASSSQGVARTEAFF	TGTGCCAGCAGCTCACAAGGGGTGGCTAGGACTGAAGCTTTCTTT
-	TRBV23-1	TRBJ2-7	-	CASSRRVGYEQYF	TGCGCCAGCAGTCGGCGGGTTGGCTACGAGCAGTACTTC
-	TRBV18	TRBJ2-5	-	CASSLIRDLQETQYF	TGTGCCAGCTCACTGATCCGGGACTTGCAAGAGACCCAGTACTTC
-	TRBV5-1	TRBJ2-1	TRBD1	CASSTSGQDNEQFF	TGCGCCAGCAGCACCTCGGGACAGGACAATGAGCAGTTCTTC
-	TRBV7-3	TRBJ2-5	-	CASGSGGWETQYF	TGTGCCAGCGGGTCCGGGGGTTGGGAGACCCAGTACTTC
-	TRBV2	TRBJ2-2	TRBD2	CASRGGAQAGELFF	TGTGCCAGCAGGGGAGGGGCCCAAGCCGGGGAGCTGTTTTTT
-	TRBV7-9	TRBJ1-6	TRBD1	CASSRGTGRDSPLHF	TGTGCCAGCAGCCGGGGGACAGGGAGGGATTCACCCCTCCACTTT
-	TRBV6-5	TRBJ1-6	-	CASSYRSSYNSPLHF	TGTGCCAGCAGCTACAGAAGCTCCTATAATTCACCCCTCCACTTT
-	TRBV4-2	TRBJ2-3	TRBD2	CASSTLAGGLTDTQYF	TGTGCCAGCAGCACGTTAGCGGGGGGGCTCACAGATACGCAGTATTTT
-	TRBV5-5	TRBJ1-3	-	CASSPLGGGNTIYF	TGTGCCAGCAGCCCCCTTGGAGGAGGAAACACCATATATTTT
-	TRBV14	TRBJ2-7	-	CASSQHLGHEQYF	TGTGCCAGCAGCCAACACTTGGGCCACGAGCAGTACTTC
once	TRBV7-3	TRBJ2-1	TRBD2	CASSYGTSGNNEQFF	TGTGCCAGCAGCTACGGGACTAGCGGGAACAATGAGCAGTTCTTC
-	TRBV7-9	TRBJ1-1	-	CASSLAGESTEAFF	TGTGCCAGCAGCTTAGCAGGGGAGTCCACTGAAGCTTTCTTT
-	TRBV6-6	TRBJ2-3	-	CASKGQNTDTQYF	TGTGCCAGCAAGGGGCAGAACACAGATACGCAGTATTTT
-	TRBV4-2	TRBJ1-1	TRBD1	CASSQAPGQAEAFF	TGTGCCAGCAGCCAGGCGCCGGGACAGGCCGAAGCTTTCTTT
once	TRBV28	TRBJ1-1	-	CATSGTVNTEAFF	TGTGCCACTTCAGGGACGGTGAACACTGAAGCTTTCTTT
-	TRBV30	TRBJ2-7	TRBD2	CAWSGGLAGYFEQYF	TGTGCCTGGAGTGGGGGACTAGCGGGTTATTTCGAGCAGTACTTC
-	TRBV6-5	TRBJ2-7	-	CASSYQRDGYEQYF	TGTGCCAGCAGTTACCAGAGGGATGGCTACGAGCAGTACTTC